This T cell receptor beta chain emerged from a study of T cells in localized non-small cell lung cancer (dated by TCRdb to about 2020). Describing the broader study: T cell repertoires of 200 to 250 early-stage NSCLC patients were analyzed, with tumors being compared against uninvolved tumor-adjacent lungs. The cohort consisted of roughly 240 treatment-naive NSCLC patients whose localized lung tumors had been resected. Of the NSCLC patients, fewer than 150 were male and 85 to 110 were female, and the mean age was around 66 years.

The study at large found these results: A median of roughly 58 of the top 100 tumor clones were detected in paired uninvolved adjacent lung, and 28 of these tumor clones were also found among the top 100 clones of the paired uninvolved adjacent lung. Because multi-region tumor sequencing was not done, intratumor heterogeneity could not be ruled out. Uninvolved tumor-adjacent lung showed the highest T cell clonality, higher than tumor, which suggests more focused antigenic responses in the uninvolved tumor-adjacent lung. Longer overall survival was associated with higher blood T cell density, whereas shorter survival was associated with higher adjacent-lung clonality. Because the study design was exploratory, TCR variables were selected using unadjusted p-values without false-discovery rate correction.

At diagnosis, tumor, uninvolved tumor-adjacent lung and peripheral blood were collected and then preserved as a mix of FFPE and fresh-frozen material. For TCR repertoire profiling, blood samples were analyzed as peripheral blood mononuclear cells. The V end loses 3 bases and the J end loses 8 bases, and a stretch of 7 bases separates them. Sequences SGHDT (CDR1) and YYEEEE (CDR2) are obtained from the germline V gene. Spanning cysteine to phenylalanine, the CDR3 consists of 11 amino acids. Left in the record is the CDR3 DNA by itself, 33 bases read in frame from the first base. TCR beta CDR3 regions were sequenced from DNA using the immunoSEQ Assay. The authors' analysis ran thus. T cell density was computed as TCR beta template counts normalized to usable DNA estimated by amplifying housekeeping genes. Richness was estimated using the preseqR package, with extrapolation to 400,000 templates for PBMC samples and to 120,000 templates for tissue samples. Clonality was taken to be one minus Pielou's evenness. Differential abundance testing on productive amino-acid clonotypes, with a minimum total count of 5 and an alpha of 0.1, was used to identify tissue-enriched TCRs. The Jaccard Index and the Morisita Overlap Index were used to quantify repertoire overlap between compartments. GLIPH clustered TCR beta CDR3s with public tetramer-defined viral CDR3s; viral motifs required at least three viral sequences plus V-gene enrichment. TCRdb obtained this table from immuneACCESS and retained in-frame rearrangements with V and J assigned. These tables miss some clones; where compared with another copy, unresolved V genes account for less than half of the shortfall, and the remainder is unexplained. That table gives V, J and clone size, and the DNA gave D and trimming. Across this sample there are tens of thousands of clones, with around 80% seen only once. Around a sixth of the sample is held by the ten biggest clonotypes.

Note on this clone: Its specific antigen is unknown. There are no base qualities to consult, and no much larger clone falls within one base.

In this chain, TRBV5-6 is recombined with TRBJ2-3; the D gene cannot be named for sure. Sequencing used peripheral blood, obtained before any cancer treatment. The sequence derives from a male donor older than 55 with stage III squamous cell lung carcinoma. CDR3 reads: CASSSETTQYF. The DNA sequence is TGTGCCAGCAGCTCGGAGACTACGCAGTATTTT.